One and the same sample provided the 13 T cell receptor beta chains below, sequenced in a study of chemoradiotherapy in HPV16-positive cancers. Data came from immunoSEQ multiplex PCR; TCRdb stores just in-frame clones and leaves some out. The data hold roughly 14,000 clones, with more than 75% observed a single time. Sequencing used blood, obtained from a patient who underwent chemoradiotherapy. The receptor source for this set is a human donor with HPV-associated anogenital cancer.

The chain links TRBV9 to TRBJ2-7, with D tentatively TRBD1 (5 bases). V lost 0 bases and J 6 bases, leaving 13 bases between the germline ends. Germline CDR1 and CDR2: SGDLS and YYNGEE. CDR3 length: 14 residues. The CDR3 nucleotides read TGTGCCAGCAGCGTAGGCCAGGGTCCTATCGAGCAGTACTTC. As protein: CASSVGQGPIEQYF.

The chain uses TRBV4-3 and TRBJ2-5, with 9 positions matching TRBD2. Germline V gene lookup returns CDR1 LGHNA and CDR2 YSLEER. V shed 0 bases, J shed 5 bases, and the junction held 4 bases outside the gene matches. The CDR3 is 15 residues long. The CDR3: CASSQDPSGAETQYF. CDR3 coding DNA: TGCGCCAGCAGCCAAGATCCTAGCGGGGCGGAGACCCAGTACTTC.

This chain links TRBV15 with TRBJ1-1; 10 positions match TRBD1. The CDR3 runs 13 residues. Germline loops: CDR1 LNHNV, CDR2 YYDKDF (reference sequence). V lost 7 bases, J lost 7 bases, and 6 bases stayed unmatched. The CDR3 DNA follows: TGTGCCACCAACCGAGGACAGGGGGATGAAGCTTTCTTT. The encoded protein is CATNRGQGDEAFF.

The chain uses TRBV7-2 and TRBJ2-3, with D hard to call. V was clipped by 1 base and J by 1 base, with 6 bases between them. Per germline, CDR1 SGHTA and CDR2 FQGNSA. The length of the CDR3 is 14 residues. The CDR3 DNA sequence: TGTGCCAGCAGCTTAGGAGCAGGCACAGATACGCAGTATTTT. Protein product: CASSLGAGTDTQYF. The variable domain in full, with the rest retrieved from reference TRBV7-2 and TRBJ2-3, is GAGVSQSPSNKVTEKGKDVELRCDPISGHTALYWYRQSLGQGLEFLIYFQGNSAPDKSGLPSDRFSAERTGGSVSTLTIQRTQQEDSAVYLCASSLGAGTDTQYFGPGTRLTVL.

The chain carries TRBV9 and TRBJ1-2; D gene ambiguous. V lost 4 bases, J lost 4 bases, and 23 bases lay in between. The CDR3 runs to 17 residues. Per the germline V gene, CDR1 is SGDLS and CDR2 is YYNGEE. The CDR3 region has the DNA TGTGCCAGCAGCCCCGCGGTTTATGGCAGGTTGGGCTATGGCTACACCTTC. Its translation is CASSPAVYGRLGYGYTF. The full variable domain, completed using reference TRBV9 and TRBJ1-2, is DSGVTQTPKHLITATGQRVTLRCSPRSGDLSVYWYQQSLDQGLQFLIQYYNGEERAKGNILERFSAQQFPDLHSELNLSSLELGDSALYFCASSPAVYGRLGYGYTFGSGTRLTVV.

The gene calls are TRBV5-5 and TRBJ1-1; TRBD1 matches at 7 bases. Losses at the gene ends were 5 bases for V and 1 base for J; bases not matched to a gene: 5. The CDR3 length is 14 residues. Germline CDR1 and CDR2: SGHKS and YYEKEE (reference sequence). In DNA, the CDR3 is TGTGCCAGCAGACCGGGACAGTGGAACACTGAAGCTTTCTTT. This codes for CASRPGQWNTEAFF.

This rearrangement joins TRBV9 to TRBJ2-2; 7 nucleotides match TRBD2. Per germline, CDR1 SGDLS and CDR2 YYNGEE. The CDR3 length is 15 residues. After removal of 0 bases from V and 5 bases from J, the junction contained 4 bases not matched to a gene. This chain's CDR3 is CASSVGGGRTGELFF. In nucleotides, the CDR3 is TGTGCCAGCAGCGTAGGGGGGGGGAGAACCGGGGAGCTGTTTTTT. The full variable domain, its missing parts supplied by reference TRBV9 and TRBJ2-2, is DSGVTQTPKHLITATGQRVTLRCSPRSGDLSVYWYQQSLDQGLQFLIQYYNGEERAKGNILERFSAQQFPDLHSELNLSSLELGDSALYFCASSVGGGRTGELFFGEGSRLTVL.

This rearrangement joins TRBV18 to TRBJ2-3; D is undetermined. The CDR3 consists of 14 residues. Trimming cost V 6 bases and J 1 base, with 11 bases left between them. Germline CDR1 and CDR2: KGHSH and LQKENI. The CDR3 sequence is CASSPLGGTDTQYF. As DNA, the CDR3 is TGTGCCAGCTCCCCCCTCGGAGGCACAGATACGCAGTATTTT.

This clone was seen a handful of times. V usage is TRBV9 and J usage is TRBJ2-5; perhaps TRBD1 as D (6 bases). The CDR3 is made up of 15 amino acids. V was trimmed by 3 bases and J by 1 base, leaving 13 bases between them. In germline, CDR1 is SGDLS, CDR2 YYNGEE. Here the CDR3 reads CASSATRGSQETQYF. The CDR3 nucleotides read TGTGCCAGCAGCGCCACCAGGGGCTCCCAAGAGACCCAGTACTTC.

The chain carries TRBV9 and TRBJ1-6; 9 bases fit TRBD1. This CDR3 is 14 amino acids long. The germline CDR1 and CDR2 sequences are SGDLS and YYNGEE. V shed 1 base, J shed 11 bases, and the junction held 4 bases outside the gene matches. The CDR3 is CASSVIDRGAPLHF. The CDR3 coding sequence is TGTGCCAGCAGCGTAATAGACAGGGGGGCACCCCTCCACTTT. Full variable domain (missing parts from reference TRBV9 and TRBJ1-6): DSGVTQTPKHLITATGQRVTLRCSPRSGDLSVYWYQQSLDQGLQFLIQYYNGEERAKGNILERFSAQQFPDLHSELNLSSLELGDSALYFCASSVIDRGAPLHFGNGTRLTVT.

CDR3 loop: CASRPPGGSPYGYTF. The DNA of the CDR3 is TGTGCCAGCCGTCCCCCTGGGGGCTCCCCTTATGGCTACACCTTC. This sequence joins TRBV7-9 and TRBJ1-2; tentatively, D is TRBD1 (6 bases). The germline gives CDR1 SEHNR, CDR2 FQNEAQ (reference sequence). This CDR3 is 15 amino acids long. Trimming removed 8 bases from V and 5 bases from J, with 21 bases in between.

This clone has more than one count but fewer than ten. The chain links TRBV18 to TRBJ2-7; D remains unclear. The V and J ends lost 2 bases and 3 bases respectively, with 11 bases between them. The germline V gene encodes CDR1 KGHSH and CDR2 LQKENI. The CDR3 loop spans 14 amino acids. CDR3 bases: TGTGCCAGCTCACCAGCCGGGTATTTCTACGAGCAGTACTTC. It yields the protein CASSPAGYFYEQYF.

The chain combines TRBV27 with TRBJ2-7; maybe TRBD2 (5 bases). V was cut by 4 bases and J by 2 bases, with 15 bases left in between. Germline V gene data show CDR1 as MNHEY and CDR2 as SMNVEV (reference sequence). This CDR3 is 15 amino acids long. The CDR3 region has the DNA TGTGCCAGCAGTTGGAACTACCCCGGGGCCTACGAGCAGTACTTC. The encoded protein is CASSWNYPGAYEQYF.